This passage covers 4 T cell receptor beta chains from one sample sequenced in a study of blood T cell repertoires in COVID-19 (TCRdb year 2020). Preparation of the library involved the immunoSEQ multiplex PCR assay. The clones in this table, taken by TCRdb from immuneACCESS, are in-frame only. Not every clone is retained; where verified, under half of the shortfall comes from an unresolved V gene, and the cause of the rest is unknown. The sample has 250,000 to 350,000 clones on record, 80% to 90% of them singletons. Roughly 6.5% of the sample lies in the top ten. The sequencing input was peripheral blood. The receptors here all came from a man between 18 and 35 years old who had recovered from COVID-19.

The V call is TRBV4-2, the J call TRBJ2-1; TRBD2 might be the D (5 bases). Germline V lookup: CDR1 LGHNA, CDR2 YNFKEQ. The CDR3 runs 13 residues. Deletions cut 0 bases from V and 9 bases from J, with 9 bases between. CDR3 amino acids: CASSQEPGSEQFF. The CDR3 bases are TGTGCCAGCAGCCAAGAACCGGGGAGTGAGCAGTTCTTC.

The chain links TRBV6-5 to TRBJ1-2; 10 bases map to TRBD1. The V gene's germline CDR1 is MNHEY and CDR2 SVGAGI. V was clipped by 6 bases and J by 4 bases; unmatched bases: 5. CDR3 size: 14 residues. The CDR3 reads CASRRDRGVYGYTF. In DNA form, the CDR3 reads TGTGCCAGCAGGCGGGACAGGGGCGTCTATGGCTACACCTTC.

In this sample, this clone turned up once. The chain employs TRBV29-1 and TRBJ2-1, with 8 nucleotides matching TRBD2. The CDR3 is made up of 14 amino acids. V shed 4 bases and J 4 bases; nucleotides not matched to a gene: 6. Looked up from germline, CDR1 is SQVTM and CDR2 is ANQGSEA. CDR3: CSVVGLADYNEQFF. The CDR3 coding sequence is TGCAGCGTTGTAGGACTAGCTGATTACAATGAGCAGTTCTTC.

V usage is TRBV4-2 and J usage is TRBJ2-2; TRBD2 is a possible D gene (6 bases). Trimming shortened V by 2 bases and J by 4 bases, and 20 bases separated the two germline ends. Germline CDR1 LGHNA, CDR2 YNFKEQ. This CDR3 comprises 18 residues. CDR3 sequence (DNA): TGTGCCAGCAGCCAACGAACCGGGCGGGATCCCCGCACCGGGGAGCTGTTTTTT. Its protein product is CASSQRTGRDPRTGELFF.